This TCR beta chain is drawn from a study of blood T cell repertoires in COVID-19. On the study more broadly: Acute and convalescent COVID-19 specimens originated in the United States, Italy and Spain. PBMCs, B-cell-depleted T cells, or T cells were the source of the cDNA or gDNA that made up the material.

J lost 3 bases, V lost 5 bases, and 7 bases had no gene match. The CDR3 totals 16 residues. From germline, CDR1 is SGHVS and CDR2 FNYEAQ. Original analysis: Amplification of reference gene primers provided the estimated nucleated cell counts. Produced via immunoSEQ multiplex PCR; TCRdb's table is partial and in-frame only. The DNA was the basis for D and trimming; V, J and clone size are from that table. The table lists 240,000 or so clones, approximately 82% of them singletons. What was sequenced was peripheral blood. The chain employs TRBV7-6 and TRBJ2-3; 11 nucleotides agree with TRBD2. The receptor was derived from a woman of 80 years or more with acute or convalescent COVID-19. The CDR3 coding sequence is TGTGCCAGCAGCAAGCGGACTAGCGGGTTTACAGATACGCAGTATTTT. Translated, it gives CASSKRTSGFTDTQYF.